The clone carrying this T cell receptor beta chain was observed many times. The V end lost 0 bases, the J end lost 7 bases, and 12 bases lay between the germline ends. Germline-derived CDR1 and CDR2 are KGHSH and LQKENI. CDR3 length: 14 amino acids. This specimen belongs to a study of early T cells in non-severe SARS-CoV-2 infection. TCRdb ran MiXCR on the 5' RACE reads and lists one entry per CDR3 protein. The sample has fewer than 45,000 distinct CDR3 sequences, 9% to 10% seen once; the top ten hold around 12%. The chain employs TRBV18 and TRBJ1-2; possibly TRBD1 for D (5 bases). Input material: whole blood. The clonotype was recovered from an adult who was a healthcare worker with PCR-confirmed SARS-CoV-2 infection or an uninfected control (not recorded which). CDR3 nucleotide sequence: TGTGCCAGCTCACCACCGGGGCAGGGCGGTGGCTACACCTTC. Translated, it gives CASSPPGQGGGYTF.